These 29 T cell receptor beta chains were all obtained from the same sample, sequenced in a study of cytomegalovirus exposure and HLA in healthy donors. Researchers ran the PCR with 60 Vbeta and 13 Jbeta primers. The table came from immunoSEQ multiplex PCR; TCRdb's copy has only in-frame clones and leaves some out. Of some 140,000 clones in the sample, around four fifths were seen once. The specimen sequenced was PBMCs. The receptors come from a man aged 25 to 45 in good health.

This chain connects TRBV27 to TRBJ2-3, with 11 bases fitting TRBD2. V was clipped by 5 bases and J by 0 bases; unmatched bases: 4. The CDR3 contains 16 residues. Germline V gene sequence: CDR1 MNHEY, CDR2 SMNVEV (reference sequence). The CDR3 DNA follows: TGTGCCAGCAGTCCCGGACTAGCGGGCAGCACAGATACGCAGTATTTT. Protein: CASSPGLAGSTDTQYF.

The chain has TRBV18 and TRBJ1-1, with TRBD1 as a possible D gene (5 bases). The CDR3 length is 15 residues. The V gene lost 0 bases and the J gene lost 0 bases, with 8 bases spanning the gap. From germline, CDR1 is KGHSH and CDR2 LQKENI. Here the CDR3 DNA reads TGTGCCAGCTCACCACCTACAGGCATGAACACTGAAGCTTTCTTT. Its protein product is CASSPPTGMNTEAFF.

This clone was seen a few times. The chain combines TRBV6-5 with TRBJ1-4; 7 positions match TRBD1. Germline V lookup: CDR1 MNHEY, CDR2 SVGAGI. Trimming took 6 bases from V and 5 from J; bases not matched to a gene: 6. CDR3 length: 14 amino acids. This chain's CDR3 is CASSPQGGNEKLFF. The CDR3 DNA follows: TGTGCCAGCAGCCCTCAGGGGGGAAATGAAAAACTGTTTTTT.

This clone was counted a few times. The chain has TRBV4-1 and TRBJ1-4, with a weak D call TRBD1 (5 bases). Looked up from germline, CDR1 is MGHRA and CDR2 is YSYEKL. This CDR3 region has 15 residues. Trimming removed 2 bases from V and 5 bases from J, with 12 bases in between. CDR3: CASSQPGRMNEKLFF. CDR3 DNA: TGCGCCAGCAGCCAACCAGGGAGGATGAATGAAAAACTGTTTTTT.

V and J are TRBV6-5 and TRBJ2-7; D unclear. The CDR3 spans 12 residues. CDR1 MNHEY and CDR2 SVGAGI come from the germline V gene. The V end was cut by 5 bases, the J end by 0 bases, with 5 bases between. The CDR3: CASSGVSYEQYF. CDR3 nucleotides: TGTGCCAGCAGTGGAGTCTCCTACGAGCAGTACTTC.

The chain combines TRBV5-1 with TRBJ1-2; D is perhaps TRBD1 (5 bases). Germline assignment: CDR1 SGHRS and CDR2 YFSETQ. Trimming removed 0 bases from V and 8 bases from J, with 11 bases in between. The CDR3 consists of 13 residues. DNA for the CDR3: TGCGCCAGCAGCTTGGGGGCGACAGACGGCTACACCTTC. Translating it yields CASSLGATDGYTF.

The rearrangement joins TRBV4-2 to TRBJ1-1, with 9 positions matching TRBD1. The V gene's germline CDR1 is LGHNA and CDR2 YNFKEQ. The J segment lost 3 bases and the V segment lost 4 bases, leaving 6 bases of the junction unmatched. The CDR3 runs to 15 residues. This chain's CDR3 is CASSRGQGIDTEAFF. CDR3 nucleotides: TGTGCCAGCAGCCGCGGACAGGGGATCGACACTGAAGCTTTCTTT.

CDR3 in amino acids: CASSPGDTSNYGYTF. In DNA form, the CDR3 reads TGTGCCAGCAGTCCGGGAGACACCTCTAACTATGGCTACACCTTC. J is TRBJ1-2 and V is TRBV6-4; D not certain. Deletions cut 5 bases from V and 0 bases from J, with 13 bases between. Looked up from germline, CDR1 is MRHNA and CDR2 is SNTAGT. The CDR3 runs 15 residues.

The rearrangement uses TRBV6-6 and TRBJ1-6; D is uncertain. CDR1 and CDR2 from the germline V gene are MNHNY and SVGAGI (reference sequence). The V end was cut by 2 bases, the J end by 7 bases, with 9 bases between. The CDR3 loop spans 14 amino acids. This CDR3 reads CASSYPDTNSPLHF. The DNA for the CDR3 is TGTGCCAGCAGTTACCCAGATACGAATTCACCCCTCCACTTT.

The chain couples TRBV6-5 to TRBJ2-7, with TRBD1 identical over 9 bases. This CDR3 is built from 14 residues. The V gene end was trimmed by 5 bases and the J gene end by 0 bases; junction bases not matched to a gene: 2. Germline V CDR1 and CDR2: MNHEY, SVGAGI. Here the CDR3 reads CASSPGQGSYEQYF. The DNA for the CDR3 is TGTGCCAGCAGTCCGGGACAGGGCTCCTACGAGCAGTACTTC.

V is TRBV7-8 and J is TRBJ2-1; 11 positions agree with TRBD2. The germline gives CDR1 SGHVS, CDR2 FQNEAQ. CDR3 length: 16 residues. Trimming cost V 3 bases and J 3 bases; bases outside gene matches: 4. CDR3 protein: CASSLTSGDIYNEQFF. The CDR3 DNA reads as TGTGCCAGCAGCTTGACTAGCGGGGATATCTACAATGAGCAGTTCTTC.

This sequence joins TRBV27 and TRBJ1-1, with TRBD1 matching 7 bases. CDR1 is MNHEY, CDR2 SMNVEV, per germline (reference sequence). This CDR3 is built from 14 residues. J gave up 6 bases and V 3 bases, and 7 bases lay outside the gene matches. The CDR3 DNA sequence: TGTGCCAGCAGTTTGGGACAGCCCGGGCCTGAAGCTTTCTTT. Its translation is CASSLGQPGPEAFF.

V and J are TRBV9 and TRBJ2-7; weak D call: TRBD2 (5 bases). V was shortened by 3 bases and J by 2 bases, with 15 bases between the two germline ends. Germline V gene lookup returns CDR1 SGDLS and CDR2 YYNGEE. The CDR3 extends over 15 amino acids. The CDR3: CASSAGIASTYEQYF. The CDR3 nucleotides are TGTGCCAGCAGCGCCGGGATTGCGAGTACCTACGAGCAGTACTTC. Looking up the rest from reference TRBV9 and TRBJ2-7 gives the full variable domain: DSGVTQTPKHLITATGQRVTLRCSPRSGDLSVYWYQQSLDQGLQFLIQYYNGEERAKGNILERFSAQQFPDLHSELNLSSLELGDSALYFCASSAGIASTYEQYFGPGTRLTVT.

The chain couples TRBV28 to TRBJ1-5, with D perhaps TRBD1 (6 bases). This CDR3 spans 13 amino acids. The germline CDR1 and CDR2 sequences are MDHEN and SYDVKM. Between the trimmed V and J ends, which lost 3 bases and 11 bases, there was a span of 14 bases. The DNA for the CDR3 is TGTGCCAGCAGTTTGAGGGGGTCAAGGGCCCAGCATTTT. It specifies CASSLRGSRAQHF.

V and J are TRBV27 and TRBJ2-1; TRBD2 might be the D (6 bases). Trimming pared 2 bases from V and 8 bases from J, leaving 16 bases between. Germline values: CDR1 MNHEY, CDR2 SMNVEV (reference sequence). This CDR3 region has 15 residues. The CDR3 DNA reads TGTGCCAGCAGTTTAAAGGGACTCACCTTCGATGAGCAGTTCTTC. Its protein product is CASSLKGLTFDEQFF.

This chain joins TRBV7-9 and TRBJ2-1, with TRBD2 as a possible D gene (6 bases). This CDR3 region has 15 residues. The ends were cut back, 1 base at V and 7 bases at J, with 14 bases in the middle. Per germline, CDR1 SEHNR and CDR2 FQNEAQ (reference sequence). The CDR3 protein is CASSLVTFGGNEQFF. For the CDR3, the DNA is TGTGCCAGCAGCTTAGTAACTTTCGGAGGGAATGAGCAGTTCTTC. The variable domain in full, completed from reference TRBV7-9 and TRBJ2-1, reads DTGVSQNPRHKITKRGQNVTFRCDPISEHNRLYWYRQTLGQGPEFLTYFQNEAQLEKSRLLSDRFSAERPKGSFSTLEIQRTEQGDSAMYLCASSLVTFGGNEQFFGPGTRLTVL.

The chain couples TRBV12-2 to TRBJ2-7; TRBD2 is the table's D call and was not checked against the DNA. TRBV12-2 is given as a pseudogene. The CDR3 has 16 amino acids. In DNA, the CDR3 is TGTGCAAGTCGCTGTAAGACTAGCGGGAGAGGTGGCGAGCAGTACTTC. This codes for CASRCKTSGRGGEQYF.

The J gene is TRBJ2-5, the V gene TRBV6-5; the match to TRBD1 covers 10 bases. The germline CDR1 and CDR2 sequences are MNHEY and SVGAGI. The junction had 9 bases not matched to a gene; V was cut back by 2 bases and J by 6 bases. This CDR3 contains 16 residues. The CDR3 is CASSYTDRGLGKTQYF. The CDR3 DNA is TGTGCCAGCAGTTACACCGACAGGGGGCTTGGGAAGACCCAGTACTTC.

The chain recombines TRBV2 with TRBJ2-7, with TRBD2 matching 12 bases. The V gene's germline CDR1 is SNHLY and CDR2 FYNNEI. The CDR3 extends over 13 amino acids. Trimming took 6 bases from V and 7 from J; bases not matched to a gene: 4. The CDR3 sequence: CASSRGLAGEQYF. The CDR3 DNA sequence: TGTGCCAGCAGCCGCGGACTAGCGGGGGAGCAGTACTTC.

The table lists this clone with a few counts. The chain carries TRBV20-1 and TRBJ2-7; D is undetermined. The CDR3 has 11 amino acids. The ends were cut back, 4 bases at V and 4 bases at J, with 8 bases in the middle. Germline V gene data show CDR1 as DFQATT and CDR2 as SNEGSKA (reference sequence). DNA of the CDR3: TGCAGTGCTACGAACAAGTACGAGCAGTACTTC. This codes for CSATNKYEQYF.

V and J are TRBV2 and TRBJ1-6; D ambiguous. The germline V and J ends were trimmed by 7 bases and 9 bases, with 16 bases remaining between them. CDR1 is SNHLY and CDR2 is FYNNEI in the germline V gene. CDR3 length: 14 amino acids. CDR3 sequence: CASKPGGGGSPLHF. DNA for the CDR3: TGTGCCAGCAAACCCGGCGGCGGAGGTTCACCCCTCCACTTT. Using reference TRBV2 and TRBJ1-6 for the parts outside the CDR3, the full variable domain is EPEVTQTPSHQVTQMGQEVILRCVPISNHLYFYWYRQILGQKVEFLVSFYNNEISEKSEIFDDQFSVERPDGSNFTLKIRSTKLEDSAMYFCASKPGGGGSPLHFGNGTRLTVT.

The chain carries TRBV6-5 and TRBJ2-1; 7 bases are a match to TRBD1. After removal of 4 bases from V and 4 bases from J, the junction contained 10 bases not matched to a gene. The CDR3 contains 16 residues. CDR1 and CDR2 from the germline V gene are MNHEY and SVGAGI. CDR3 protein: CASSSTQGTRYNEQFF. CDR3 coding DNA: TGTGCCAGCAGTTCAACACAGGGGACCCGTTACAATGAGCAGTTCTTC.

The genes are TRBV6-5 and TRBJ1-1; 9 bases are a match to TRBD1. V dropped 6 bases and J dropped 4; count of bases not matched to a gene: 6. The CDR3 has 14 amino acids. Germline V gene lookup returns CDR1 MNHEY and CDR2 SVGAGI. The CDR3 protein is CASRTGGLGTEAFF. The CDR3 DNA reads TGTGCCAGCAGAACAGGGGGCCTGGGCACTGAAGCTTTCTTT.

The chain links TRBV15 to TRBJ1-1; no firm D call. This CDR3 is built from 14 residues. The V end lost 3 bases, the J end lost 3 bases, and 11 bases lay between the germline ends. Germline assignment: CDR1 LNHNV and CDR2 YYDKDF (reference sequence). CDR3 bases: TGTGCCACCAGCAGCAGGTTGGTGGACACTGAAGCTTTCTTT. It translates to CATSSRLVDTEAFF. The full variable domain, in which reference TRBV15 and TRBJ1-1 provide the parts outside the CDR3, is DAMVIQNPRYQVTQFGKPVTLSCSQTLNHNVMYWYQQKSSQAPKLLFHYYDKDFNNEADTPDNFQSRRPNTSFCFLDIRSPGLGDTAMYLCATSSRLVDTEAFFGQGTRLTVV.

J is TRBJ2-1 and V is TRBV4-3; 8 positions agree with TRBD1. Germline V gene sequence: CDR1 LGHNA, CDR2 YSLEER. The CDR3 runs 14 residues. V was pared by 1 base and J by 5 bases, with 1 base of the junction left unmatched. The DNA of the CDR3 is TGCGCCAGCAGCCAAGGGACAGGGAACAATGAGCAGTTCTTC. Its protein is CASSQGTGNNEQFF.

The chain links TRBV5-4 to TRBJ2-1; 8 bases line up with TRBD2. V was clipped by 0 bases and J by 8 bases; unmatched bases: 4. Looked up from germline, CDR1 is SGHNT and CDR2 is YYREEE (reference sequence). CDR3 size: 14 residues. The CDR3 is CASSLEEREYEQFF. CDR3 bases: TGTGCCAGCAGCTTGGAGGAGCGGGAGTATGAGCAGTTCTTC. The full variable domain, its missing parts supplied by reference TRBV5-4 and TRBJ2-1, is ETGVTQSPTHLIKTRGQQVTLRCSSQSGHNTVSWYQQALGQGPQFIFQYYREEENGRGNFPPRFSGLQFPNYSSELNVNALELDDSALYLCASSLEEREYEQFFGPGTRLTVL.

This chain links TRBV30 with TRBJ1-1; 9 nucleotides match TRBD1. J was trimmed by 0 bases and V by 8 bases; bases with no gene match: 4. This CDR3 comprises 13 residues. In germline, CDR1 is GTSNPN, CDR2 SVGIG (reference sequence). The CDR3 region is CAQDRGLNTEAFF. The CDR3 coding sequence is TGTGCCCAGGACAGGGGTCTGAACACTGAAGCTTTCTTT.

This chain joins TRBV7-8 and TRBJ2-1; 7 bases line up with TRBD1. Looked up from germline, CDR1 is SGHVS and CDR2 is FQNEAQ. The CDR3 is made up of 14 amino acids. V shed 5 bases, J shed 8 bases, and the junction held 9 bases outside the gene matches. The CDR3 nucleotides read TGTGCCAGCAGCCGACAGGGTGTCGTACATGAGCAGTTCTTC. This gives the protein CASSRQGVVHEQFF.

This clone counts as medium-sized (0.01 to 0.1%). The genes are TRBV25-1 and TRBJ1-1; D not certain. V dropped 3 bases and J dropped 11 bases, with 22 bases sitting between them. This CDR3 has 15 residues. The germline gives CDR1 MGHDK, CDR2 SYGVNS. CDR3 residues: CASSEANRGVRWAFF. CDR3 nucleotide sequence: TGTGCCAGCAGTGAGGCCAATCGGGGTGTGAGGTGGGCTTTCTTT.